This entry lists 10 T cell receptor beta chains sequenced from one sample in a study of early T cells in non-severe SARS-CoV-2 infection. TCRdb passed the 5' RACE reads through MiXCR, listing each CDR3 protein once. This table holds tens of thousands of distinct CDR3 sequences, about 14% found once. Sequenced material: whole blood. The receptor source for this set is an adult who was a healthcare worker with PCR-confirmed SARS-CoV-2 infection or an uninfected control (not recorded which).

The J gene is TRBJ2-1, the V gene TRBV7-3; D gene uncertain. The CDR3 loop spans 15 amino acids. Germline V gene data show CDR1 as SGHTA and CDR2 as FQGTGA. The V gene lost 5 bases and the J gene lost 1 base, with 12 bases spanning the gap. The CDR3 bases are TGTGCCAGCAGCATACCTCTCGGGTCCTACAATGAGCAGTTCTTC. Protein sequence: CASSIPLGSYNEQFF.

At least ten counts were recorded for this clonotype. The chain has TRBV7-9 and TRBJ2-2; tentative D call: TRBD2 (6 bases). V was pared by 4 bases and J by 6 bases, with 15 bases between. This CDR3 has 15 amino acids. Germline assignment: CDR1 SEHNR and CDR2 FQNEAQ (reference sequence). The CDR3 sequence is CASSSPGLPSGELFF. CDR3 bases: TGTGCCAGCAGCTCTCCGGGACTTCCCTCCGGGGAGCTGTTTTTT. The full variable domain, in which reference TRBV7-9 and TRBJ2-2 provide the parts outside the CDR3, is DTGVSQNPRHKITKRGQNVTFRCDPISEHNRLYWYRQTLGQGPEFLTYFQNEAQLEKSRLLSDRFSAERPKGSFSTLEIQRTEQGDSAMYLCASSSPGLPSGELFFGEGSRLTVL.

This clonotype was recorded at least ten times. This rearrangement joins TRBV11-2 to TRBJ2-7; D might be TRBD1 (6 bases). The CDR3 totals 12 residues. The V and J ends lost 5 bases and 11 bases respectively, with 16 bases between them. Germline lookup yields CDR1 SGHAT and CDR2 FQNNGV. CDR3 amino acids: CASSPGRTAEYF. In nucleotides, the CDR3 is TGTGCCAGCAGCCCCGGTAGGACAGCCGAGTACTTC.

This clonotype has at least ten counts. The chain employs TRBV21-1 and TRBJ1-6; no check of the table's D call, TRBD1, against the DNA was made. TRBV21-1 is an annotated pseudogene. The CDR3 has 16 amino acids. CDR3 sequence: CASNGGQGARHSPLHF. CDR3 sequence (DNA): TGTGCCAGCAACGGGGGACAGGGGGCGAGGCATTCACCCCTCCACTTT.

V usage is TRBV20-1 and J usage is TRBJ1-2; perhaps TRBD1 as D (6 bases). Germline V gene sequence: CDR1 DFQATT, CDR2 SNEGSKA (reference sequence). Trimming took off 2 bases at V and 8 bases at J, with 12 bases between the two ends. The CDR3 extends over 12 amino acids. The DNA of the CDR3 is TGCAGTGCTAGACCGGGACATTGGGGCTACACCTTC. It codes for CSARPGHWGYTF.

This clonotype was seen a few times. The rearrangement uses TRBV20-1 and TRBJ2-3; 10 nucleotides align to TRBD2. J lost 2 bases, V lost 3 bases, and 8 bases had no gene match. The CDR3 extends over 16 amino acids. The germline CDR1 and CDR2 sequences are DFQATT and SNEGSKA (reference sequence). Here the CDR3 DNA reads TGCAGTGCTAGGTTGGCTAGCGGGGGCCTCACAGATACGCAGTATTTT. It translates to CSARLASGGLTDTQYF.

This clonotype was observed many times. The chain uses TRBV7-3 and TRBJ2-5; D uncertain. Trimming removed 5 bases at V and 2 bases at J, with 9 bases between. The CDR3 runs to 13 residues. The germline V gene has CDR1 SGHTA and CDR2 FQGTGA. CDR3 sequence reads: CASSPARQETQYF. For the CDR3, the DNA is TGTGCCAGCAGCCCAGCGAGACAAGAGACCCAGTACTTC.

The chain uses TRBV11-2 and TRBJ2-1; perhaps TRBD2 as D (5 bases). Germline assignment: CDR1 SGHAT and CDR2 FQNNGV. The germline V and J ends were trimmed by 0 bases and 9 bases, with 15 bases remaining between them. The CDR3 has 15 amino acids. CDR3 sequence: CASSLEGSRRSEQFF. The DNA for the CDR3 is TGTGCCAGCAGCTTAGAGGGATCAAGGAGGAGTGAGCAGTTCTTC. Supplemented by reference TRBV11-2 and TRBJ2-1, the full variable domain reads EAGVAQSPRYKIIEKRQSVAFWCNPISGHATLYWYQQILGQGPKLLIQFQNNGVVDDSQLPKDRFSAERLKGVDSTLKIQPAKLEDSAVYLCASSLEGSRRSEQFFGPGTRLTVL.

This clonotype was detected a few times. This chain uses TRBV7-2 with TRBJ2-3; the D is unclear. From germline, CDR1 is SGHTA and CDR2 FQGNSA. V was clipped by 2 bases and J by 1 base, with 13 bases between them. The CDR3 extends over 16 amino acids. The CDR3 nucleotides read TGTGCCAGCAGCTTATGGATGGAGTCGGGCACAGATACGCAGTATTTT. Translating gives CASSLWMESGTDTQYF.

The V call is TRBV11-2, the J call TRBJ2-2; 7 nucleotides line up with TRBD1. V lost 5 bases to trimming and J lost 1 base; unmatched junction nucleotides: 10. CDR1 and CDR2 (germline): SGHAT, FQNNGV. The CDR3 runs to 17 residues. Here the CDR3 reads CASSRPSWTGNTGELFF. The CDR3 DNA is TGTGCCAGCAGCCGCCCTTCATGGACAGGGAACACCGGGGAGCTGTTTTTT.